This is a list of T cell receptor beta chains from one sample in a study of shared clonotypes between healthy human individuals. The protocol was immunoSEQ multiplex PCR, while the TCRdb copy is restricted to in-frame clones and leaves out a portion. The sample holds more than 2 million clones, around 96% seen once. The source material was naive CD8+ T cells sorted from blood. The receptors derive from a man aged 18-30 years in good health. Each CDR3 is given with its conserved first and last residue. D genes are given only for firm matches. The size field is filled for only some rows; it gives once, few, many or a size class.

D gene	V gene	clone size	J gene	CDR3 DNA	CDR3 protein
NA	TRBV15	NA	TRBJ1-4	TGTGCCACCAGCAGAGATCTGGGATCAACTAATGAAAAACTGTTTTTT	CATSRDLGSTNEKLFF
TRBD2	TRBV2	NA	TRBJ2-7	TGTGCCAGCAAAATTAGCGGGGTAAGCTCCTACGAGCAGTACTTC	CASKISGVSSYEQYF
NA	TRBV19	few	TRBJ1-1	TGTGCCAGTAGTATAGATCTAGAGAACACTGAAGCTTTCTTT	CASSIDLENTEAFF
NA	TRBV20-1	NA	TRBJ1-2	TGCAGTGCTAGAGGGGAATATGGCTACACCTTC	CSARGEYGYTF
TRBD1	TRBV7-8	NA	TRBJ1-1	TGTGCCAGCAGCTTAGCGATAGTGACAGGGGGCCGGTCTGAAGCTTTCTTT	CASSLAIVTGGRSEAFF
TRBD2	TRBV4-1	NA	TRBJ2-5	TGCGCCAGCAGCCAAGGAGGTCTAGCGGGTTACGGCGAGACCCAGTACTTC	CASSQGGLAGYGETQYF
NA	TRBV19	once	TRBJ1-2	TGTGCCAGTAGCCTGACAGCTAACTATGGCTACACCTTC	CASSLTANYGYTF
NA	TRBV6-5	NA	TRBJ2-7	TGTGCCAGCAGTCACCGGGAGTTGGGGGGCTACGAGCAGTACTTC	CASSHRELGGYEQYF
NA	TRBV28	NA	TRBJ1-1	TGTGCCAGCAGTTTATGGCAGACCTCCGGCACTGAAGCTTTCTTT	CASSLWQTSGTEAFF
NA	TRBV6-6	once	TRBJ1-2	TGTGCCAGCAGTTACTCGGACACCTATGGCTACACCTTC	CASSYSDTYGYTF
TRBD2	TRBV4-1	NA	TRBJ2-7	TGCGCCAGCAGCCAAGGGGGGGGTTTACCGGGACTGCCTGGGTACGAGCAGTACTTC	CASSQGGGLPGLPGYEQYF
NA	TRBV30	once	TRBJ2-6	TGTGCCCGAGAGAAGTTACCCGGGGCCAACGTCCTGACTTTC	CAREKLPGANVLTF
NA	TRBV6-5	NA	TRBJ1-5	TGTGCCAGCAGTTACACCGGGAACAGTCAGCCCCAGCATTTT	CASSYTGNSQPQHF
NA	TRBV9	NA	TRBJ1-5	TGTGCCAGCAGCAGGGAGGGCAATCAGCCCCAGCATTTT	CASSREGNQPQHF
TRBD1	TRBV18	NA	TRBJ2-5	TGTGCCAGCTCACTTTCGACAGGGGAAGTTGAGACCCAGTACTTC	CASSLSTGEVETQYF
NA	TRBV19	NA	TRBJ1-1	TGTGCCAGTAGTATATTGGCGAACACTGAAGCTTTCTTT	CASSILANTEAFF
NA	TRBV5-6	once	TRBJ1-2	TGTGCCAGCAGCTTTATGGGGCAAGGCTACACCTTC	CASSFMGQGYTF
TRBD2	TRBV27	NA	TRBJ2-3	TGTGCCAGCGGCCGGGTAGCGGGGGAGGGAGATACGCAGTATTTT	CASGRVAGEGDTQYF
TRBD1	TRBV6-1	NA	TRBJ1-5	TGTGCCAGCAGTCCCCGAGACAGGGCCCAGCCCCAGCATTTT	CASSPRDRAQPQHF
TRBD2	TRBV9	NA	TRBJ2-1	TGTGCCAGCAGCGAGCCACGGACTAGCGGGGGGGGATGGAACAATGAGCAGTTCTTC	CASSEPRTSGGGWNNEQFF
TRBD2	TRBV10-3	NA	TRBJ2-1	TGTGCCAGCCGAGACAACCTAGCGGGAGGGTCGGGCAATGAGCAGTTCTTC	CASRDNLAGGSGNEQFF
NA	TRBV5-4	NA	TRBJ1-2	TGTGCCAGCAGCCTGGACTCTAACTATGGCTACACCTTC	CASSLDSNYGYTF
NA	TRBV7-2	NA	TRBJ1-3	TGTGCCAGCAGCTTTCAGGGATCTGGAAACACCATATATTTT	CASSFQGSGNTIYF
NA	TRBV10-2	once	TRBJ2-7	TGCGCCAGCACCTGGGTAGGGGCCCACGAGCAGTACTTC	CASTWVGAHEQYF
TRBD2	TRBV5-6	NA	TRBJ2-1	TGTGCCAGCAGCTTGGAACTAGCGGGAGTGAGAGAGCAGTTCTTC	CASSLELAGVREQFF
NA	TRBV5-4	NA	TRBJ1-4	TGTGCCAGCAGCTTGGGCGGGACTAGTGAAAAACTGTTTTTT	CASSLGGTSEKLFF
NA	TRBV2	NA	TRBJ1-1	TGTGCCAGCAGTGTCGGGACCCGGAACACTGAAGCTTTCTTT	CASSVGTRNTEAFF
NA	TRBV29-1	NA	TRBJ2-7	TGCAGCGTTGTCCTAAACTACGAGCAGTACTTC	CSVVLNYEQYF